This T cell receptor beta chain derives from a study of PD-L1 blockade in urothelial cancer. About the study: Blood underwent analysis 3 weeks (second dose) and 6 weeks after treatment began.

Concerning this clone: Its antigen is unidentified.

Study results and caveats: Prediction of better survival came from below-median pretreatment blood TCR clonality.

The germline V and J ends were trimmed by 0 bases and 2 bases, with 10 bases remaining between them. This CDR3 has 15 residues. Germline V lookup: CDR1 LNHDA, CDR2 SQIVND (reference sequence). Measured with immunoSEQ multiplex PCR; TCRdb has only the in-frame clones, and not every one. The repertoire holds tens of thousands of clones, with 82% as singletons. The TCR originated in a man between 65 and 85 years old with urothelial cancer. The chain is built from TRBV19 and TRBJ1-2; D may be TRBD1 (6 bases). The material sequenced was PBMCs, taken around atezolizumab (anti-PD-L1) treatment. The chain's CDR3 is CASSIDPGVNYGYTF. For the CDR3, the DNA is TGTGCCAGTAGTATAGATCCAGGGGTGAACTATGGCTACACCTTC. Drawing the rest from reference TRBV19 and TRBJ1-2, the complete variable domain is DGGITQSPKYLFRKEGQNVTLSCEQNLNHDAMYWYRQDPGQGLRLIYYSQIVNDFQKGDIAEGYSVSREKKESFPLTVTSAQKNPTAFYLCASSIDPGVNYGYTFGSGTRLTVV.